This T cell receptor (beta chain) came from a study of human T cells and chemical hapten exposure. Study background: Read at 6 days, the patch tests placed 0.01% DPC on the upper back.

This clonotype appeared many times. Per the study methods: Samples had a median of 95,638 TCRs, ranging about 20,000 to 750,000. TCRdb passed the RACE reads through MiXCR, listing each CDR3 protein once. TCRdb assigned the V and J calls; the authors' analysis was not used. The data show around 120,000 distinct CDR3 sequences, around an eighth seen once. Regarding time point: pre-sensitization, week 0. Treatment reported: therapeutic diphenylcyclopropenone sensitization with weekly scalp DPC. Germline V lookup: CDR1 SGHVS, CDR2 FNYEAQ. The CDR3 consists of 13 residues. V lost 5 bases and J lost 8; bases outside the gene matches: 3.

This clonotype was sampled from a woman aged 18-35 years with alopecia areata. Some clones in this sample may be carry-over from other donors' samples. The starting material was whole blood, obtained in connection with sensitization to the hapten diphenylcyclopropenone (DPC). J is TRBJ1-6 and V is TRBV7-6; the match to TRBD1 covers 7 bases. CDR3 protein: CASSSTGDSPLHF. The CDR3, as DNA: TGTGCCAGCAGCAGCACAGGGGATTCACCCCTCCACTTT.